This T cell receptor (beta chain) is drawn from a study of shared clonotypes between healthy human individuals (dated by TCRdb to 2020 to 2021). Describing the broader study: The cohort included three men and two women between 18 and 49 years of age. Blood TCR repertoires of 5 or 6 healthy adults were deeply sequenced to estimate repertoire size and the extent of clonotype sharing between individuals. Per donor, leukapheresis produced somewhere between about 0.85 and 8.9 billion PBMCs. For each donor, three plates each were used for CD4 naive and CD4 memory, two plates were used for CD8 naive, and one plate was used for CD8 memory. To increase sequencing depth and limit assay-specific biases, different laboratories used diverse techniques to prepare libraries and sequence TCR repertoires.

Overall study outcomes, separate from this receptor: Naive subsets generally had larger estimated clonotype richness than memory subsets. Roughly 5.2% of naive CD4, 3.5% of naive CD8, approximately 2% of memory CD4, and about 0.4% of memory CD8 clonotypes were shared across a few donors. Clonotypes shared by all four sorted-subset donors showed higher generation probabilities than non-shared clonotypes. The genetic and exposure-history diversity represented was limited by the small number of donors. Incomplete sequencing was indicated by rarefaction of sorted-subset datasets, despite the large sequencing depth. Only blood was sampled, and tissue TCR repertoires likely differ from those in blood. Pairwise subsampling led to the expectation that sequencing depth would affect the degree of clonotype sharing among donors.

TCR CDR3 regions were amplified from genomic DNA by multiplex PCR using the deep immunoSEQ assay. Extracted genomic DNA from each cell subset was spread evenly across all wells of several immunoSEQ 96-well plates, with each plate serving as a replicate. For sorted subsets, each replicate PCR was loaded with roughly 0.2 ug genomic DNA, equivalent to 30,000 or so T cell genomes. Purified libraries were quantified with a Qubit 3.0 fluorometer, sized on a Bioanalyzer 2100, and re-quantified with the KAPA Library Quantification kit. Every immunoSEQ 96-well plate was sequenced on a dedicated single-read 150-cycle Illumina NextSeq 550 flow cell. The authors' pipeline ran thus. Because only junctional sequences without quality scores were contained in the immunoSEQ output, filtering matching that applied to full-length reads could not be performed. To assign V/J genes and CDR3, sequences were annotated using PyIR, a Python wrapper for IgBLAST v1.9, with IMGT germline references. Reads were filtered out if the reads had weak V/J assignments (E-value above 1e-6), no CDR3, stop codons, out-of-frame junctions, or ambiguous translated residues. A V3J clonotype was defined by an identical inferred V gene, J gene, and CDR3 amino acid sequence. The percentage overlap between two repertoires was calculated by dividing the number of shared unique clonotypes by the size of the smaller repertoire. RTK rarefaction, the Chao1 estimator, and Recon v2.1 estimates of unobserved clonotypes were used to assess repertoire richness. OLGA was used to compute generation probabilities for all TCRbeta clonotypes that the gDNA method yielded from a few donors. TCRdb took over this immuneACCESS table, retaining in-frame rearrangements with V and J assigned. Such tables are incomplete; in checked studies, under half of the missing clones stem from an unresolved V gene, and the remainder is unexplained. V and J calls and clone size are as listed in that table; D and trimming were resolved from the DNA. Here the sample has 2.3 million or so clones; about 92% occur a single time. The ten largest clones take up about 0.39% of the sample.

Healthy HIV-negative adults with no recently reported acute infections or vaccinations were included as donors. Every donor was a Caucasian adult residing in Nashville, Tennessee, USA. Magnetic negative selection was used to enrich CD4+ T cells, after which naive cells were positively selected on CD45RA and the negative fraction became the memory subset. Blood was obtained by leukapheresis, after which PBMCs were separated by Ficoll-Histopaque density gradient centrifugation and cryopreserved in liquid nitrogen vapor phase. Analytical flow cytometry was used to check the purity and quantity of every magnetically sorted T cell population. Genomic DNA was isolated from each sorted fraction and quantified by UV absorbance on a Nanodrop 2000c. There are 15 amino acids in the CDR3, from cysteine to phenylalanine inclusive. The DNA shown is the 45-base CDR3, in frame from base 1. Trimming at the junction amounts to 8 bases on V and 2 bases on J, and the germline ends lie 18 bases apart. CDR1 SNHLY and CDR2 FYNNEI are derived from the germline V gene.

To note about this clone: Its binding antigen is unknown. The input lacks base qualities; no much larger clone sits a single base away.

The sample comprised naive CD4+ T cells from PBMCs. The cell subset or site label corresponds to: CD45RA+ positively selected. The TCR originated in a man aged 18 to 30 in good health. Some clones in this sample may be carry-over from other donors' samples. The chain couples TRBV2 to TRBJ1-2; no D gene call is confident. The DNA sequence is as follows: TGTGCCAGCCGATATACAGTCCTTTCCAACTATGGCTACACCTTC. This is translated as CASRYTVLSNYGYTF.